This T cell receptor (beta chain) derives from a study of blood T cell repertoires in COVID-19. Across the whole study: Samples representing acute and convalescent COVID-19 were sourced from the United States, Italy and Spain. Nucleic acid was either cDNA or gDNA, and it came from T cells, B-cell-depleted T cells, or PBMCs.

Authors' processing steps: Using reference gene primer amplification, nucleated cell counts were estimated. Libraries were prepared by immunoSEQ multiplex PCR; TCRdb keeps only in-frame clonotypes and omits some of them. The V and J calls and clone size come from that table; D and trimming were worked out from the DNA. There are a few hundred thousand clones in the sample; just over 85% occur only once, and 3% lies in the top ten. This CDR3 comprises 15 residues. CDR1 is MNHEY and CDR2 is SVGAGI in the germline V gene. The J segment lost 5 bases and the V segment lost 6 bases, leaving 8 bases of the junction unmatched.

Sequences were obtained from peripheral blood. The clonotype comes from a woman in her twenties or thirties with active or convalescent COVID-19. V and J are TRBV6-5 and TRBJ2-5; 11 bases align to TRBD1. The CDR3 DNA reads TGTGCCAGCAGCCGGACAGGGGGCGGACTGGAGACCCAGTACTTC. It specifies CASSRTGGGLETQYF.